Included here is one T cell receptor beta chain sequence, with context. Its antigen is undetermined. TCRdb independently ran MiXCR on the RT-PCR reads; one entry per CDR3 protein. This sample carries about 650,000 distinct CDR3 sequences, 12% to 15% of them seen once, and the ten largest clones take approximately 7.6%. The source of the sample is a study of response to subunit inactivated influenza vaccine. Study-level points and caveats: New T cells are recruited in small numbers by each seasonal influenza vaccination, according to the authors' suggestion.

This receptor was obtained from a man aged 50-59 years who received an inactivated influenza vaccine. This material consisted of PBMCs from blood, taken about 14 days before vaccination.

CDR3 amino acids: CASSEDWGEAFF. CDR3 nucleotide sequence: TGTGCCAGCAGCGAAGACTGGGGCGAAGCTTTCTTT. The chain has TRBV12-3 or TRBV12-4 and TRBJ1-1, with D perhaps TRBD1 (5 bases). The CDR3 has 12 amino acids. The V gene lost 6 bases and the J gene lost 8 bases, with 13 bases spanning the gap.